This entry lists 32 T cell receptor beta chains sequenced from one sample in a study of blood T cell repertoires in COVID-19. Produced via immunoSEQ multiplex PCR; TCRdb's table is partial and in-frame only. Of roughly 670,000 clones detected, around 89% appear once; the ten largest clones hold approximately 0.25%. The sample was peripheral blood. These receptors were taken from a woman between 18 and 29 years old with acute or convalescent COVID-19.

This clone has only one observation. This sequence joins TRBV4-3 and TRBJ2-2, with D hard to call. Trimming cost V 2 bases and J 6 bases, with 13 bases left between them. The CDR3 sequence is 15 residues long. Germline lookup yields CDR1 LGHNA and CDR2 YSLEER. The CDR3 nucleotides read TGCGCCAGCAGCCAAAACAGCCAAATCCCCGGGGAGCTGTTTTTT. It yields the protein CASSQNSQIPGELFF.

The chain employs TRBV4-3 and TRBJ2-7; 12 bases are a match to TRBD2. This CDR3 contains 20 residues. V lost 4 bases, J lost 2 bases, and 18 bases stayed unmatched. CDR1 and CDR2 (germline): LGHNA, YSLEER. The CDR3 DNA sequence: TGCGCCAGCAGCCCGATTCTTCCACTAGCGGGGGGCACATATACCTACGAGCAGTACTTC. This encodes CASSPILPLAGGTYTYEQYF.

This clone came up once. The rearrangement uses TRBV7-9 and TRBJ1-2; D uncertain. The germline V and J ends were trimmed by 1 base and 4 bases, with 16 bases remaining between them. The CDR3 contains 16 residues. Germline V gene data show CDR1 as SEHNR and CDR2 as FQNEAQ (reference sequence). DNA for the CDR3: TGTGCCAGCAGCTTAGTACCCGTTAAGCGACTCTATGGCTACACCTTC. Translated, it gives CASSLVPVKRLYGYTF.

The chain has TRBV6-7 and TRBJ2-5, with 14 bases lining up with TRBD2. TRBV6-7 is an ORF, and what it does is uncertain. The CDR3 is made up of 21 amino acids. Trimming at V came to 2 bases and at J to 0 bases, leaving 14 bases not matched to a gene. The CDR3 region is CASSYGSEWTSGGLYQETQYF. The CDR3 nucleotides read TGTGCCAGCAGTTACGGGTCGGAGTGGACTAGCGGGGGGCTGTACCAAGAGACCCAGTACTTC.

The chain uses TRBV4-2 and TRBJ1-1; TRBD1 aligns across 7 bases. J was trimmed by 5 bases and V by 2 bases; bases with no gene match: 5. CDR1 is LGHNA, CDR2 YNFKEQ, per germline. This CDR3 comprises 14 residues. The CDR3 here is CASSQQGVGTEAFF. As DNA, the CDR3 is TGTGCCAGCAGCCAACAGGGGGTTGGGACTGAAGCTTTCTTT.

J is TRBJ2-4 and V is TRBV7-9, with TRBD1 matching 7 bases. Germline values: CDR1 SEHNR, CDR2 FQNEAQ (reference sequence). The junction had 6 bases not matched to a gene; V was cut back by 5 bases and J by 2 bases. This CDR3 has 15 amino acids. In DNA form, the CDR3 reads TGTGCCAGCAGCCCCCAGACAGGGACCAAAAACATTCAGTACTTC. Translating gives CASSPQTGTKNIQYF. Full variable domain (outside the CDR3, taken from reference TRBV7-9 and TRBJ2-4): DTGVSQNPRHKITKRGQNVTFRCDPISEHNRLYWYRQTLGQGPEFLTYFQNEAQLEKSRLLSDRFSAERPKGSFSTLEIQRTEQGDSAMYLCASSPQTGTKNIQYFGAGTRLSVL.

V and J are TRBV28 and TRBJ2-1, with 10 bases lining up with TRBD1. V was clipped by 7 bases and J by 3 bases; unmatched bases: 9. This CDR3 region has 16 residues. CDR1 is MDHEN and CDR2 is SYDVKM in the germline V gene. The CDR3: CASTRAGQGYYNEQFF. In DNA, the CDR3 is TGTGCCAGCACCCGGGCGGGACAGGGGTACTACAATGAGCAGTTCTTC.

In DNA, the CDR3 is TGTGCCAGCAGCTTGGCAGGGCCCCAAAACTATGGCTACACCTTC. Translation gives CASSLAGPQNYGYTF. This chain connects TRBV7-9 to TRBJ1-2, with D tentatively TRBD1 (5 bases). Between the trimmed V and J ends, which lost 3 bases and 2 bases, there was a span of 13 bases. The germline gives CDR1 SEHNR, CDR2 FQNEAQ (reference sequence). The CDR3 spans 15 residues. The full variable domain, rest sourced from reference TRBV7-9 and TRBJ1-2, is DTGVSQNPRHKITKRGQNVTFRCDPISEHNRLYWYRQTLGQGPEFLTYFQNEAQLEKSRLLSDRFSAERPKGSFSTLEIQRTEQGDSAMYLCASSLAGPQNYGYTFGSGTRLTVV.

The V and J genes are TRBV9 and TRBJ1-4, with a weak D call TRBD1 (6 bases). The germline CDR1 and CDR2 sequences are SGDLS and YYNGEE. The CDR3 has 13 amino acids. V was shortened by 5 bases and J by 14 bases, with 19 bases between the two germline ends. Here the CDR3 reads CASSLGAGTLLFF. The CDR3, as DNA: TGTGCCAGCAGTCTGGGGGCTGGGACATTGCTGTTTTTT.

This clone was observed a handful of times. The chain employs TRBV7-4 and TRBJ1-2; 8 bases are shared with TRBD1. CDR1 is SGHVT, CDR2 SQSDAQ, per germline. V gave up 1 base and J gave up 7 bases; unmatched junction bases: 8. The CDR3 runs 15 residues. In DNA, the CDR3 is TGTGCCAGCAGCTTAGGTCAGGGGGCCTTTGGTGGCTACACCTTC. This sequence encodes CASSLGQGAFGGYTF.

The chain carries TRBV24-1 and TRBJ2-7, with 10 bases that match TRBD1. Losses at the gene ends were 9 bases for V and 6 bases for J; bases not matched to a gene: 13. The CDR3 is 15 residues long. Germline V gene sequence: CDR1 KGHDR, CDR2 SFDVKD. CDR3 sequence: CATGAVGQGLAEQYF. DNA of the CDR3: TGTGCCACCGGTGCCGTGGGACAGGGGCTCGCCGAGCAGTACTTC.

The chain couples TRBV7-2 to TRBJ1-2; 7 bases match TRBD1. Trimming cost V 4 bases and J 5 bases; bases outside gene matches: 7. The germline gives CDR1 SGHTA, CDR2 FQGNSA. The CDR3 has 14 residues. The CDR3 is CASSSPDRVYGYTF. The CDR3 bases are TGTGCCAGCAGCTCCCCAGACAGGGTGTATGGCTACACCTTC. Full variable domain (missing parts from reference TRBV7-2 and TRBJ1-2): GAGVSQSPSNKVTEKGKDVELRCDPISGHTALYWYRQSLGQGLEFLIYFQGNSAPDKSGLPSDRFSAERTGGSVSTLTIQRTQQEDSAVYLCASSSPDRVYGYTFGSGTRLTVV.

CDR3 DNA sequence: TGTGCCAGCAGGGGTAGGGTAGGGGGTTGGAGCTCCTACGAGCAGTACTTC. Translating it yields CASRGRVGGWSSYEQYF. The chain links TRBV2 to TRBJ2-7; tentative D call: TRBD1 (6 bases). Germline lookup yields CDR1 SNHLY and CDR2 FYNNEI. V was trimmed by 6 bases and J by 0 bases, leaving 21 bases between them. This CDR3 is 17 amino acids long.

A word on this clone: The same CDR3 can be traced to other DNA sequences in this sample. This chain links TRBV7-9 with TRBJ2-3, with 7 bases lining up with TRBD2. This CDR3 region has 15 residues. Germline CDR1 reads SEHNR; CDR2 reads FQNEAQ (reference sequence). After removal of 5 bases from V and 3 bases from J, the junction contained 8 bases not matched to a gene. The CDR3 nucleotides are TGTGCCAGCAGCCTTTCTAGCGGCGGAACAGATACGCAGTATTTT. It encodes CASSLSSGGTDTQYF.

The gene calls are TRBV21-1 and TRBJ1-2; the table's TRBD1 call for D was not verified on the DNA. TRBV21-1 is a listed pseudogene. The length of the CDR3 is 15 residues. Here the CDR3 reads CASSKALWGRSGYTF. The CDR3 DNA follows: TGTGCCAGCAGCAAAGCGCTTTGGGGCCGTAGTGGCTACACCTTC.

The chain joins TRBV7-6 to TRBJ1-4; D gene ambiguous. The CDR3 has 16 residues. Germline V CDR1 and CDR2: SGHVS, FNYEAQ. V was cut by 0 bases and J by 8 bases, with 16 bases left in between. The CDR3 loop is CASSLATPRAREKLFF. In DNA form, the CDR3 reads TGTGCCAGCAGCTTAGCGACTCCCCGCGCACGGGAAAAACTGTTTTTT. Supplemented by reference TRBV7-6 and TRBJ1-4, the full variable domain reads GAGVSQSPRYKVTKRGQDVALRCDPISGHVSLYWYRQALGQGPEFLTYFNYEAQQDKSGLPNDRFSAERPEGSISTLTIQRTEQRDSAMYRCASSLATPRAREKLFFGSGTQLSVL.

This sequence joins TRBV10-3 and TRBJ2-7, with D tentatively TRBD2 (5 bases). The length of the CDR3 is 13 residues. Germline-derived CDR1 and CDR2 are ENHRY and SYGVKD. Trimming took 0 bases from V and 9 from J, leaving 12 bases between them. CDR3 nucleotides: TGTGCCATCAGTGAGTCTAACAACAGCGGGCAGTACTTC. Its translation: CAISESNNSGQYF.

The chain couples TRBV18 to TRBJ1-1, with 8 bases fitting TRBD1. The germline V gene encodes CDR1 KGHSH and CDR2 LQKENI. The V and J ends lost 6 bases and 3 bases, in that order; junction bases with no gene match: 9. The CDR3 is 15 amino acids. The CDR3 bases are TGTGCCAGCTCCCAAGGGACAGGAGGAGACACTGAAGCTTTCTTT. It is translated as CASSQGTGGDTEAFF.

This clone was detected only a few times. The chain couples TRBV3-1 (or the pseudogene TRBV3-2) to TRBJ1-3; no clear D. CDR3 length: 15 residues. CDR1 and CDR2 (germline): LGHDT, YNNKEL (reference sequence). Trimming removed 0 bases from V and 4 bases from J, with 10 bases in between. The CDR3 coding sequence is TGTGCCAGCAGCCAAGAAACGGGGAGCGGAAACACCATATATTTT. Amino acid sequence: CASSQETGSGNTIYF.

The V and J genes are TRBV6-4 and TRBJ2-3; no firm D call. This CDR3 has 14 residues. Germline values: CDR1 MRHNA, CDR2 SNTAGT. V was clipped by 2 bases and J by 0 bases, with 6 bases between them. CDR3 sequence: CASSDLGSTDTQYF. The CDR3 DNA is TGTGCCAGCAGTGACCTGGGCAGCACAGATACGCAGTATTTT.

In this sample, this clone turned up once. The chain is built from TRBV19 and TRBJ2-7; 7 bases agree with TRBD2. The CDR3 is 15 residues long. V was pared by 5 bases and J by 4 bases, with 11 bases of the junction left unmatched. Per germline, CDR1 LNHDA and CDR2 SQIVND (reference sequence). The CDR3: CASSSGGSPGYEQYF. The DNA of the CDR3 is TGTGCCAGTAGTTCCGGCGGGAGCCCCGGGTACGAGCAGTACTTC.

The chain couples TRBV2 to TRBJ2-7; TRBD1 agrees at 8 bases. V gave up 7 bases and J gave up 5 bases; unmatched junction bases: 4. Germline CDR1 SNHLY, CDR2 FYNNEI. This CDR3 is built from 12 residues. The CDR3 region has the DNA TGTGCCAGCATCGACAGGGGCCACGAGCAGTACTTC. Its translation: CASIDRGHEQYF.

This clone was detected a few times. V is TRBV6-4 and J is TRBJ2-3; 9 bases align to TRBD2. Losses at the gene ends were 0 bases for V and 4 bases for J; bases not matched to a gene: 2. Germline CDR1 is MRHNA and CDR2 is SNTAGT. The CDR3 has 15 amino acids. The CDR3 sequence: CASSDSRGGPDTQYF. In DNA, the CDR3 is TGTGCCAGCAGTGACTCGCGGGGGGGCCCAGATACGCAGTATTTT.

The chain couples TRBV11-2 to TRBJ1-2; D gene unclear. Looked up from germline, CDR1 is SGHAT and CDR2 is FQNNGV. Trimming cost V 6 bases and J 4 bases, with 9 bases left between them. This CDR3 is 12 amino acids long. The CDR3 DNA sequence: TGTGCCAGCAGTCGAGCCTTCTATGGCTACACCTTC. Translated, it gives CASSRAFYGYTF. The complete variable domain, with remaining parts taken from reference TRBV11-2 and TRBJ1-2, reads EAGVAQSPRYKIIEKRQSVAFWCNPISGHATLYWYQQILGQGPKLLIQFQNNGVVDDSQLPKDRFSAERLKGVDSTLKIQPAKLEDSAVYLCASSRAFYGYTFGSGTRLTVV.

The rearrangement joins TRBV7-9 to TRBJ2-2; 8 nucleotides agree with TRBD1. V was pared by 3 bases and J by 0 bases, with 9 bases of the junction left unmatched. The CDR3 loop spans 18 amino acids. CDR1 is SEHNR and CDR2 is FQNEAQ in the germline V gene (reference sequence). The CDR3 is CASSFGAGGRANTGELFF. The CDR3 nucleotides read TGTGCCAGCAGCTTCGGGGCAGGGGGCCGCGCGAACACCGGGGAGCTGTTTTTT.

The CDR3 loop reads CASSLLALNTGELFF. The CDR3 bases are TGTGCCAGCAGTTTACTAGCCCTCAACACCGGGGAGCTGTTTTTT. The chain uses TRBV28 and TRBJ2-2; tentatively, D is TRBD2 (5 bases). V shed 2 bases and J shed 2 bases, with 9 bases lying between them. The CDR3 length is 15 residues. Germline loops: CDR1 MDHEN, CDR2 SYDVKM.

This clone was seen a handful of times. The same CDR3 also results from other DNA sequences found in this sample. The chain combines TRBV19 with TRBJ1-1, with D possibly TRBD1 on 6 matching bases. The CDR3 has 13 residues. V was shortened by 1 base and J by 4 bases, with 7 bases between the two germline ends. Germline V gene sequence: CDR1 LNHDA, CDR2 SQIVND (reference sequence). The CDR3 DNA reads as TGTGCCAGTAGTATAGTAGGGGGCACTGAAGCTTTCTTT. Its protein product is CASSIVGGTEAFF.

The V gene is TRBV12-5, the J gene TRBJ1-1, with a weak D call TRBD1 (5 bases). The CDR3 has 12 residues. The V and J ends lost 9 bases and 4 bases respectively, with 12 bases between them. Germline CDR1 reads LGHNT; CDR2 reads FRNRAP. CDR3 nucleotides: TGTGCTAGCTCCCAGGGTAGCACTGAAGCTTTCTTT. Translated: CASSQGSTEAFF.

This chain joins TRBV10-3 and TRBJ2-7; the match to TRBD1 covers 7 bases. With V trimmed by 4 bases and J by 6 bases, 3 bases remained unmatched. CDR1 and CDR2 from the germline V gene are ENHRY and SYGVKD. CDR3 length equals 12 residues. The CDR3 nucleotides read TGTGCCATCAGTGCGGGACAGCCCGAGCAGTACTTC. Translating gives CAISAGQPEQYF.

This chain links TRBV19 with TRBJ1-2, with D possibly matching TRBD1 (5 bases). The germline V gene has CDR1 LNHDA and CDR2 SQIVND (reference sequence). V was pared by 2 bases and J by 1 base, with 8 bases between. The CDR3 loop spans 14 amino acids. The CDR3 DNA reads TGTGCCAGTAGTATACCAGGGTTTAACTATGGCTACACCTTC. This encodes CASSIPGFNYGYTF.

This clone came up once. The chain couples TRBV7-2 to TRBJ2-7, with D unresolved. This CDR3 spans 13 amino acids. CDR1 and CDR2 from the germline V gene are SGHTA and FQGNSA. V lost 2 bases to trimming and J lost 1 base, with 6 bases between them. CDR3 bases: TGTGCCAGCAGCTTAACTTCATCCTACGAGCAGTACTTC. Amino acid sequence: CASSLTSSYEQYF.

The CDR3 sequence: CASSEGGVNYGYTF. Here the CDR3 DNA reads TGTGCCAGCAGTGAAGGTGGAGTTAACTATGGCTACACCTTC. The V and J genes are TRBV6-1 and TRBJ1-2; D is unresolved. The germline gives CDR1 MNHNS, CDR2 SASEGT. V shed 1 base and J shed 1 base, with 7 bases lying between them. The CDR3 is made up of 14 amino acids.